The 24 T cell receptor beta chains given below trace back to one sample, sequenced in a study of CD8 T cells in Susac syndrome. Random hexamers primed reverse transcription of about 0.45 to 1 ug RNA. TCRdb passed the immunoSEQ multiplex PCR reads through MiXCR, listing each CDR3 protein once. Here the sample spans around 170,000 distinct CDR3 sequences, roughly 94% being singletons. Sequenced: CD8+ T cells from PBMCs. All receptors derive from a human donor with Susac syndrome.

CDR3 nucleotide sequence: TGCGCCAGCAGCCAAGAGGAAGCGGGCGGATACGAGCAGTACTTC. Translation gives CASSQEEAGGYEQYF. The chain uses TRBV4-1 and TRBJ2-7; TRBD2 is a possible D gene (6 bases). The germline V and J ends were trimmed by 0 bases and 4 bases, with 13 bases remaining between them. CDR1 is MGHRA and CDR2 is YSYEKL in the germline V gene. The CDR3 is 15 amino acids.

As regards this clonotype: A junction end diverges from the germline sequence, so it may reflect a read error. The chain employs TRBV29-1 and TRBJ1-1; perhaps TRBD1 as D (6 bases). The CDR3 runs 9 residues. CDR1 is SQVTM and CDR2 is ANQGSEA in the germline V gene. The DNA of the CDR3 is TGCAGCGACACCGACCCAGGGGTCTTT. This translates into CSDTDPGVF.

This sequence joins TRBV14 and TRBJ1-2; D gene ambiguous. The CDR3 is 15 residues long. The V and J ends lost 4 bases and 0 bases respectively, with 12 bases between them. Germline CDR1 and CDR2: SGHDN and FVKESK. The CDR3 is CASSLVEGSNYGYTF. The CDR3 DNA sequence: TGTGCCAGCAGCCTCGTGGAGGGATCTAACTATGGCTACACCTTC.

The J gene is TRBJ2-7, the V gene TRBV4-1; D is undetermined. V lost 4 bases and J lost 2, with 12 bases in between. The CDR3 runs to 14 residues. The germline gives CDR1 MGHRA, CDR2 YSYEKL. As DNA, the CDR3 is TGCGCCAGCAGCCCGATGATCCATGCCTACGAGCAGTACTTC. Its protein product is CASSPMIHAYEQYF.

The rearrangement links TRBV20-1 to TRBJ2-3; 8 bases match TRBD2. This CDR3 is 16 amino acids long. J was trimmed by 0 bases and V by 5 bases; bases with no gene match: 10. From germline, CDR1 is DFQATT and CDR2 SNEGSKA (reference sequence). The CDR3 spells CSAWRRGGLSTDTQYF. The CDR3 DNA reads TGCAGTGCTTGGAGACGGGGGGGCCTCAGCACAGATACGCAGTATTTT.

J is TRBJ2-2 and V is TRBV5-1, with no clear D. Germline CDR1 and CDR2: SGHRS and YFSETQ. V was trimmed by 3 bases and J by 2 bases, leaving 11 bases between them. There are 15 residues in the CDR3. CDR3 sequence: CASSSRWGNTGELFF. In DNA form, the CDR3 reads TGCGCCAGCAGCTCCAGGTGGGGAAACACCGGGGAGCTGTTTTTT.

This chain connects TRBV9 to TRBJ2-1; 10 bases match TRBD2. The V and J ends lost 2 bases and 7 bases, in that order; junction bases with no gene match: 3. Looked up from germline, CDR1 is SGDLS and CDR2 is YYNGEE. This CDR3 has 14 amino acids. CDR3 bases: TGTGCCAGCAGCGTCAGCGGGGGGGGTAATGAGCAGTTCTTC. It translates to CASSVSGGGNEQFF.

The J gene is TRBJ1-2, the V gene TRBV7-9, with 8 bases that match TRBD1. V lost 5 bases, J lost 8 bases, and 7 bases stayed unmatched. CDR3 length equals 13 residues. The germline V gene encodes CDR1 SEHNR and CDR2 FQNEAQ (reference sequence). DNA for the CDR3: TGTGCCAGCAGCCCGCCAGGGGGCTGGGGCTACACCTTC. It is translated as CASSPPGGWGYTF. Filled out from reference TRBV7-9 and TRBJ1-2, the complete variable domain reads DTGVSQNPRHKITKRGQNVTFRCDPISEHNRLYWYRQTLGQGPEFLTYFQNEAQLEKSRLLSDRFSAERPKGSFSTLEIQRTEQGDSAMYLCASSPPGGWGYTFGSGTRLTVV.

This chain connects TRBV7-9 to TRBJ1-2; D is ambiguous. The CDR3 is 14 residues long. The V gene lost 1 base and the J gene lost 3 bases, with 9 bases spanning the gap. Germline CDR1 SEHNR, CDR2 FQNEAQ (reference sequence). The CDR3, as DNA: TGTGCCAGCAGCTTAGGGTTGGTAGACTATGGCTACACCTTC. It yields the protein CASSLGLVDYGYTF.

This chain uses TRBV29-1 with TRBJ2-1; no definite D call. CDR1 SQVTM and CDR2 ANQGSEA come from the germline V gene. The CDR3 runs to 13 residues. V was clipped by 7 bases and J by 3 bases, with 13 bases between them. In nucleotides, the CDR3 is TGCAGCGCCTACCCAGCCGTCTACAATGAGCAGTTCTTC. It encodes CSAYPAVYNEQFF.

The chain uses TRBV28 and TRBJ1-1; TRBD1 agrees at 9 bases. The CDR3 length is 14 residues. V lost 4 bases, J lost 5 bases, and 5 bases stayed unmatched. From germline, CDR1 is MDHEN and CDR2 SYDVKM. CDR3 coding DNA: TGTGCCAGCAGTTCACAGGGGGCAAGAACTGAAGCTTTCTTT. As protein: CASSSQGARTEAFF.

The V call is TRBV27, the J call TRBJ1-4, with D maybe TRBD1 (5 bases). The CDR3 is 15 amino acids. V lost 6 bases to trimming and J lost 5 bases, with 16 bases between them. Germline assignment: CDR1 MNHEY and CDR2 SMNVEV (reference sequence). The CDR3: CASSPWGRLNEKLFF. The CDR3 DNA reads as TGTGCCAGCAGCCCTTGGGGCAGACTGAATGAAAAACTGTTTTTT.

The chain joins TRBV10-3 to TRBJ1-2, with D maybe TRBD1 (5 bases). V lost 7 bases to trimming and J lost 6 bases, with 9 bases between them. The CDR3 runs 11 residues. Germline CDR1 reads ENHRY; CDR2 reads SYGVKD. The CDR3 spells CAIIQADGYTF. Written as DNA, the CDR3 is TGTGCCATCATACAGGCGGATGGCTACACCTTC.

The chain has TRBV6-4 and TRBJ1-1; tentative D call: TRBD1 (6 bases). V shed 4 bases and J shed 0 bases, with 9 bases lying between them. The V gene's germline CDR1 is MRHNA and CDR2 SNTAGT. The CDR3 runs to 14 residues. CDR3 sequence (DNA): TGTGCCAGCAGTGGGACAGCCTTGAACACTGAAGCTTTCTTT. As protein: CASSGTALNTEAFF.

The chain couples TRBV13 to TRBJ2-3; D could derive from TRBD1 or TRBD2 (6 bases each). Germline CDR1 reads PRHDT; CDR2 reads FYEKMQ (reference sequence). The CDR3 runs 15 residues. V shed 5 bases and J shed 2 bases, with 14 bases lying between them. The CDR3 is CASSHDRRVTDTQYF. The DNA of the CDR3 is TGTGCCAGCAGCCACGACAGGAGGGTCACAGATACGCAGTATTTT.

V is TRBV20-1 and J is TRBJ2-4; D possibly corresponds to TRBD1 (5 bases). CDR3 length: 13 residues. Trimming stripped 5 bases from V and 8 bases from J, with 16 bases between. CDR1 is DFQATT, CDR2 SNEGSKA, per germline (reference sequence). CDR3 region: CSAPTAQIDIQYF. The CDR3 region has the DNA TGCAGTGCTCCGACAGCACAGATTGACATTCAGTACTTC.

This clonotype is a singleton in its sample. The rearrangement joins TRBV30 to TRBJ2-1; perhaps TRBD1 as D (6 bases). The CDR3 is 15 amino acids. Germline V CDR1 and CDR2: GTSNPN, SVGIG (reference sequence). The V gene lost 0 bases and the J gene lost 5 bases, with 14 bases spanning the gap. The CDR3: CAWSVQQGFDNEQFF. CDR3 coding DNA: TGTGCCTGGAGTGTACAGCAGGGGTTCGACAATGAGCAGTTCTTC. The whole variable domain, filled in from reference TRBV30 and TRBJ2-1, reads SQTIHQWPATLVQPVGSPLSLECTVEGTSNPNLYWYRQAAGRGLQLLFYSVGIGQISSEVPQNLSASRPQDRQFILSSKKLLLSDSGFYLCAWSVQQGFDNEQFFGPGTRLTVL.

This rearrangement joins TRBV7-3 to TRBJ2-3, with D maybe TRBD2 (6 bases). The V end lost 5 bases, the J end lost 6 bases, and 18 bases lay between the germline ends. The CDR3 is 15 amino acids. Germline V gene sequence: CDR1 SGHTA, CDR2 FQGTGA. Here the CDR3 reads CASSPVSGVVDTQYF. The CDR3 DNA reads as TGTGCCAGCAGCCCCGTATCGGGAGTTGTGGATACGCAGTATTTT.

V usage is TRBV9 and J usage is TRBJ2-4; 10 bases fit TRBD2. J was trimmed by 3 bases and V by 0 bases; bases with no gene match: 3. Per germline, CDR1 SGDLS and CDR2 YYNGEE. This CDR3 comprises 16 residues. Here the CDR3 reads CASSVGLAGDKNIQYF. CDR3 nucleotides: TGTGCCAGCAGCGTAGGGCTAGCGGGAGACAAAAACATTCAGTACTTC.

The J gene is TRBJ1-5, the V gene TRBV6-6; no definite D call. The V gene lost 2 bases and the J gene lost 1 base, with 6 bases spanning the gap. The CDR3 has 14 residues. Germline CDR1 is MNHNY and CDR2 is SVGAGI (reference sequence). CDR3 sequence reads: CASSYTRSNQPQHF. Here the CDR3 DNA reads TGTGCCAGCAGTTACACGAGGAGCAATCAGCCCCAGCATTTT.

The V and J genes are TRBV9 and TRBJ2-1; 10 nucleotides agree with TRBD2. V lost 4 bases, J lost 8 bases, and 9 bases stayed unmatched. This CDR3 spans 15 amino acids. The germline CDR1 and CDR2 sequences are SGDLS and YYNGEE. The CDR3 spells CASSPAAGGFDEQFF. Written as DNA, the CDR3 is TGTGCCAGCAGCCCGGCAGCGGGGGGGTTCGATGAGCAGTTCTTC.

The chain carries TRBV5-6 and TRBJ1-4; the D gene is possibly TRBD1 (6 bases). The CDR3 is made up of 14 amino acids. Trimming removed 3 bases from V and 8 bases from J, with 14 bases in between. The germline CDR1 and CDR2 sequences are SGHDT and YYEEEE. The CDR3 protein is CASSWTEDSEKLFF. CDR3 DNA sequence: TGTGCCAGCAGCTGGACGGAGGACAGCGAAAAACTGTTTTTT.

The chain recombines TRBV9 with TRBJ1-5; the D is unclear. Per the germline V gene, CDR1 is SGDLS and CDR2 is YYNGEE. V was cut by 0 bases and J by 0 bases, with 7 bases left in between. This CDR3 comprises 15 residues. CDR3 in amino acids: CASSVGADSNQPQHF. DNA of the CDR3: TGTGCCAGCAGCGTAGGGGCAGATAGCAATCAGCCCCAGCATTTT.

This rearrangement joins TRBV5-1 to TRBJ1-1, with D possibly matching TRBD1 (5 bases). Trimming cost V 5 bases and J 1 base, with 9 bases left between them. The CDR3 has 13 amino acids. Germline values: CDR1 SGHRS, CDR2 YFSETQ. DNA for the CDR3: TGCGCCAGCAGAGGGACCGGGAACACTGAAGCTTTCTTT. Translated, it gives CASRGTGNTEAFF.